Below, 31 T cell receptor beta chains from the same sample are listed, as sequenced in a study of T cell repertoires in cytomegalovirus infection (dated by TCRdb to the late 2010s). The instrument given in TCRdb is Illumina HiSeq 1500. TCRdb itself trimmed the public reads at Q25 with fastp, ran MiXCR and retained productive beta chains. Identical CDR3 proteins give one entry, which carries the most common genes and DNA. In this sample the table shows around 530,000 distinct CDR3 sequences, 16% of which occur a single time. The top ten clonotypes cover 20% to 30% of the sample. The sequenced sample consisted of CD8+ T cells from PBMCs. The receptors come from a human donor in good health (CMV status not recorded). Some clones in this sample may be carry-over from other donors' samples.

The V call is TRBV19, the J call TRBJ1-5; 9 positions match TRBD1. The CDR3 has 17 residues. In germline, CDR1 is LNHDA, CDR2 SQIVND (reference sequence). Trimming removed 5 bases from V and 0 bases from J; junction bases left unmatched: 8. DNA for the CDR3: TGTGCCAGTAGTGCACCGGGACAGGGATATAGCAATCAGCCCCAGCATTTT. Its translation is CASSAPGQGYSNQPQHF.

This clonotype was seen once. This CDR3 is missing its conserved last phenylalanine or tryptophan, likely due to a read error. The chain is built from TRBV7-2 and TRBJ2-7; D might be TRBD2 (5 bases). Trimming took off 3 bases at V and 0 bases at J, with 15 bases between the two ends. The CDR3 extends over 16 amino acids. CDR1 is SGHTA and CDR2 is FQGNSA in the germline V gene. In DNA, the CDR3 is TGTGCCAGCAGCTTCGACTACGGCCCGAGCTCCTACGAGCAGTACTTA. This codes for CASSFDYGPSSYEQYL.

On this clonotype itself: Germline is not matched at one junction end, which may reflect a read error. This chain uses TRBV5-4 with TRBJ2-7, with 8 bases identical to TRBD2. Germline V CDR1 and CDR2: SGHNT, YYREEE (reference sequence). The CDR3 covers 15 residues. This CDR3 reads CASSLAGDLVYDQYF. The CDR3, as DNA: TGTGCCAGCAGCTTAGCGGGGGACCTAGTCTACGATCAGTACTTC.

This clonotype came up many times. The rearrangement joins TRBV27 to TRBJ1-1; TRBD1 matches at 9 bases. V lost 6 bases to trimming and J lost 6 bases; unmatched junction nucleotides: 8. The CDR3 runs to 14 residues. The V gene's germline CDR1 is MNHEY and CDR2 SMNVEV (reference sequence). CDR3 in amino acids: CASRLYTGGPEAFF. CDR3 nucleotides: TGTGCCAGCAGGCTTTATACAGGGGGCCCTGAAGCTTTCTTT.

V is TRBV5-6 and J is TRBJ2-7, with TRBD2 identical over 7 bases. The CDR3 is made up of 14 amino acids. Trimming at V came to 6 bases and at J to 3 bases, leaving 9 bases not matched to a gene. The germline CDR1 and CDR2 sequences are SGHDT and YYEEEE. CDR3 bases: TGTGCCAGCAACCAAGCGGGGCCCATCTACGAGCAGTACTTC. Translated, it gives CASNQAGPIYEQYF.

The V and J genes are TRBV15 and TRBJ1-5, with D possibly matching TRBD1 (6 bases). Germline lookup yields CDR1 LNHNV and CDR2 YYDKDF (reference sequence). The germline V and J ends were trimmed by 5 bases and 3 bases, with 17 bases remaining between them. The CDR3 consists of 16 residues. This CDR3 is CATSGRGGGANQPQHF. The CDR3 DNA reads as TGTGCCACCAGCGGCCGGGGGGGGGGCGCCAATCAGCCCCAGCATTTT.

This clonotype was recorded many times. The genes are TRBV7-6 and TRBJ1-2, with a possible D match to TRBD1 (5 bases). This CDR3 spans 15 amino acids. Trimming removed 1 base at V and 6 bases at J, with 15 bases between. Looked up from germline, CDR1 is SGHVS and CDR2 is FNYEAQ. CDR3 in DNA: TGTGCCAGCAGCTTAGAATGGTCAGGGAGGGATGGCTACACCTTC. This codes for CASSLEWSGRDGYTF.

This clonotype was detected only a few times. The chain is built from TRBV19 and TRBJ1-5; 8 nucleotides agree with TRBD1. V was clipped by 1 base and J by 3 bases; unmatched bases: 2. This CDR3 has 15 amino acids. Germline V gene sequence: CDR1 LNHDA, CDR2 SQIVND (reference sequence). CDR3 nucleotide sequence: TGTGCCAGTAGTATAGGCCAGGGGGCCAATCAGCCCCAGCATTTT. It codes for CASSIGQGANQPQHF.

This clonotype was seen a handful of times. The CDR3 reads CASSLTGTSGRRSYNEQFF. As DNA, the CDR3 is TGTGCCAGCAGCTTAACGGGGACTAGCGGGAGACGGTCCTACAATGAGCAGTTCTTC. This rearrangement joins TRBV7-3 to TRBJ2-1; 14 nucleotides line up with TRBD2. The length of the CDR3 is 19 residues. CDR1 SGHTA and CDR2 FQGTGA come from the germline V gene. With 0 bases clipped from V and 1 base from J, the junction kept 5 bases outside the gene matches.

Points on this clonotype: A much larger clone lies one base from this, so it may be a read error. In DNA form, the CDR3 reads TGTGCCAGCAGTTACGGCCGGGGGCTCTACGATCAGTACTTC. This translates into CASSYGRGLYDQYF. V usage is TRBV6-5 and J usage is TRBJ2-7; D tentatively reads TRBD1 or TRBD2 (6 bases each). CDR1 and CDR2 from the germline V gene are MNHEY and SVGAGI. The CDR3 runs 14 residues.

This clonotype has only a few counts. The V call is TRBV28, the J call TRBJ2-1, with D hard to call. Germline CDR1 MDHEN, CDR2 SYDVKM. The V end lost 3 bases, the J end lost 6 bases, and 6 bases lay between the germline ends. This CDR3 is built from 12 residues. The CDR3 loop reads CASSFLFNEQFF. CDR3 DNA: TGTGCCAGCAGTTTCCTTTTCAATGAGCAGTTCTTC.

This clonotype showed up many times. The chain employs TRBV12-3 or TRBV12-4 and TRBJ2-7; D remains unclear. Between the trimmed V and J ends, which lost 4 bases and 0 bases, there was a span of 10 bases. The CDR3 is 14 amino acids. This CDR3 reads CASSSGLLSYEQYF. CDR3 sequence (DNA): TGTGCCAGCAGTTCCGGGTTACTCTCCTACGAGCAGTACTTC.

At least ten counts were recorded for this clonotype. The rearrangement joins TRBV11-2 to TRBJ2-7; D perhaps matches TRBD1 (5 bases). V lost 1 base and J lost 2, with 6 bases in between. The CDR3 has 13 residues. The germline gives CDR1 SGHAT, CDR2 FQNNGV. The CDR3 nucleotides are TGTGCCAGCAGCTTAGTCAGGGCCTACGAGCAGTACTTC. Its protein is CASSLVRAYEQYF. The variable domain in full, completed from reference TRBV11-2 and TRBJ2-7, reads EAGVAQSPRYKIIEKRQSVAFWCNPISGHATLYWYQQILGQGPKLLIQFQNNGVVDDSQLPKDRFSAERLKGVDSTLKIQPAKLEDSAVYLCASSLVRAYEQYFGPGTRLTVT.

This clonotype was picked up many times. The CDR3 nucleotides are TGTGCCAGCAGCAAGAGGGAGACAGGGCCGAACACTGAAGCTTTCTTT. Translating it yields CASSKRETGPNTEAFF. J is TRBJ1-1 and V is TRBV11-2; 7 bases map to TRBD1. The germline V gene encodes CDR1 SGHAT and CDR2 FQNNGV. This CDR3 contains 16 residues. V gave up 5 bases and J gave up 1 base; unmatched junction bases: 10.

This chain connects TRBV2 to TRBJ2-4; unclear D gene. The germline V gene encodes CDR1 SNHLY and CDR2 FYNNEI. This CDR3 contains 15 residues. With 4 bases removed from V and 0 bases from J, the gap between germline ends came to 10 bases. The CDR3: CASSAFSLAKNIQYF. CDR3 sequence (DNA): TGTGCCAGCAGTGCCTTTTCGCTAGCCAAAAACATTCAGTACTTC. Full variable domain (missing parts from reference TRBV2 and TRBJ2-4): EPEVTQTPSHQVTQMGQEVILRCVPISNHLYFYWYRQILGQKVEFLVSFYNNEISEKSEIFDDQFSVERPDGSNFTLKIRSTKLEDSAMYFCASSAFSLAKNIQYFGAGTRLSVL.

The CDR3 region is CASSPSGQGAEQYF. The CDR3 DNA follows: TGTGCCAGCAGCCCCTCTGGTCAGGGAGCCGAGCAGTACTTC. The J gene is TRBJ2-7, the V gene TRBV9, with D perhaps matching TRBD1 or TRBD2 (5 bases each). This CDR3 region has 14 residues. V was pared by 4 bases and J by 6 bases, with 17 bases between. Germline CDR1 and CDR2: SGDLS and YYNGEE.

This clonotype was seen many times. The chain is built from TRBV12-5 and TRBJ1-1; tentatively, D is TRBD1 (6 bases). The ends were cut back, 1 base at V and 5 bases at J, with 17 bases in the middle. This CDR3 has 16 residues. Germline V lookup: CDR1 LGHNT, CDR2 FRNRAP. DNA of the CDR3: TGTGCTAGTGGTTTGGGCCACAGGGACGGAGGAACTGAAGCTTTCTTT. It is translated as CASGLGHRDGGTEAFF. The variable domain in full, completed from reference TRBV12-5 and TRBJ1-1, reads DARVTQTPRHKVTEMGQEVTMRCQPILGHNTVFWYRQTMMQGLELLAYFRNRAPLDDSGMPKDRFSAEMPDATLATLKIQPSEPRDSAVYFCASGLGHRDGGTEAFFGQGTRLTVV.

This clonotype showed up many times. At one boundary the junction diverges from the germline segment, which might be a read error. V is TRBV11-2 and J is TRBJ2-1, with 8 bases aligning to TRBD2. The CDR3 is 13 residues long. Per the germline V gene, CDR1 is SGHAT and CDR2 is FQNNGV. Written as DNA, the CDR3 is TGTGCCAGCAGCTTAGGCCCAGCGGGGGAGCGGTTCTTC. This encodes CASSLGPAGERFF.

This clonotype has a count of ten or more. The rearrangement uses TRBV2 and TRBJ2-3; 9 nucleotides line up with TRBD2. CDR1 SNHLY and CDR2 FYNNEI come from the germline V gene. The CDR3 spans 18 residues. The V and J ends lost 4 bases and 3 bases, in that order; junction bases with no gene match: 14. The CDR3 loop is CASSARTYSGSGTDTQYF. The CDR3 DNA is TGTGCCAGCAGTGCGAGAACCTATAGCGGGAGTGGAACAGATACGCAGTATTTT.

The table lists this clonotype with a count of one. The chain is built from TRBV15 and TRBJ2-3, with a possible D match to TRBD2 (6 bases). V lost 2 bases, J lost 5 bases, and 8 bases lay in between. The CDR3 is 13 residues long. Germline V lookup: CDR1 LNHNV, CDR2 YYDKDF (reference sequence). The CDR3 is CATSRQGLDTQYF. CDR3 bases: TGTGCCACCAGCAGACAGGGACTAGATACGCAGTATTTT.

This clonotype occurred a few times. The rearrangement uses TRBV3-1 and TRBJ2-3; unclear D gene. Germline CDR1 LGHDT, CDR2 YNNKEL (reference sequence). V was trimmed by 4 bases and J by 2 bases, leaving 13 bases between them. This CDR3 is 15 amino acids long. The CDR3 here is CASSLSPWVTDTQYF. The CDR3 nucleotides read TGTGCCAGCAGCCTCTCCCCTTGGGTCACAGATACGCAGTATTTT.

V usage is TRBV7-3 and J usage is TRBJ1-1; the D is unclear. The CDR3 totals 15 residues. Looked up from germline, CDR1 is SGHTA and CDR2 is FQGTGA. The V end was cut by 5 bases, the J end by 1 base, with 14 bases between. CDR3 in amino acids: CASSAQGRGNTEAFF. The CDR3 DNA reads TGTGCCAGCAGCGCTCAAGGACGTGGGAACACTGAAGCTTTCTTT.

This chain links TRBV9 with TRBJ2-7; D may be TRBD1 (6 bases). This CDR3 spans 14 amino acids. Trimming shortened V by 3 bases and J by 1 base, and 11 bases separated the two germline ends. CDR1 SGDLS and CDR2 YYNGEE come from the germline V gene. The CDR3 DNA is TGTGCCAGCAGCGCAGGACAGAAATCCTACGAGCAGTACTTC. This gives the protein CASSAGQKSYEQYF.

This clonotype was picked up many times. The rearrangement links TRBV7-9 to TRBJ1-5; 8 bases map to TRBD1. The CDR3 length is 15 residues. Trimming removed 2 bases from V and 3 bases from J; junction bases left unmatched: 3. From germline, CDR1 is SEHNR and CDR2 FQNEAQ (reference sequence). The CDR3 sequence is CASSLSGQVNQPQHF. The CDR3 DNA follows: TGTGCCAGCAGCTTATCGGGACAGGTCAATCAGCCCCAGCATTTT.

This chain joins TRBV2 and TRBJ2-1, with 11 bases matching TRBD2. V was clipped by 1 base and J by 9 bases; unmatched bases: 14. CDR3 length: 18 residues. In germline, CDR1 is SNHLY, CDR2 FYNNEI. The CDR3 reads CASSEDGVGLAGGGEQFF. The CDR3 region has the DNA TGTGCCAGCAGTGAAGACGGAGTGGGCCTAGCGGGGGGAGGTGAGCAGTTCTTC.

A few counts support this clonotype. The chain has TRBV10-3 and TRBJ1-4; no reliable D call. The CDR3 loop spans 13 amino acids. Germline CDR1 is ENHRY and CDR2 is SYGVKD. Trimming pared 2 bases from V and 5 bases from J, leaving 6 bases between. The CDR3 reads CAISEGTNEKLFF. CDR3 DNA sequence: TGTGCCATCAGTGAGGGTACGAATGAAAAACTGTTTTTT.

This clonotype was seen only a few times. The rearrangement links TRBV28 to TRBJ2-7, with TRBD2 matching 13 bases. The V segment lost 1 base and the J segment 4 bases; nucleotides outside the gene matches: 4. CDR3 length: 16 amino acids. Germline CDR1 MDHEN, CDR2 SYDVKM. CDR3 bases: TGTGCCAGCAGTTTATTCCAGACTAGCGGGAGGTACGAGCAGTACTTC. As protein: CASSLFQTSGRYEQYF. The full variable domain, completed using reference TRBV28 and TRBJ2-7, is DVKVTQSSRYLVKRTGEKVFLECVQDMDHENMFWYRQDPGLGLRLIYFSYDVKMKEKGDIPEGYSVSREKKERFSLILESASTNQTSMYLCASSLFQTSGRYEQYFGPGTRLTVT.

This clonotype appeared many times. The chain is built from TRBV7-8 and TRBJ2-2, with D perhaps TRBD1 (5 bases). V lost 4 bases to trimming and J lost 4 bases, with 10 bases between them. Germline V gene sequence: CDR1 SGHVS, CDR2 FQNEAQ. The CDR3 contains 14 residues. This CDR3 reads CASSYQGSTGELFF. The CDR3 DNA reads TGTGCCAGCAGCTATCAGGGTAGCACCGGGGAGCTGTTTTTT. The whole variable domain, filled in from reference TRBV7-8 and TRBJ2-2, reads GAGVSQSPRYKVAKRGQDVALRCDPISGHVSLFWYQQALGQGPEFLTYFQNEAQLDKSGLPSDRFFAERPEGSVSTLKIQRTQQEDSAVYLCASSYQGSTGELFFGEGSRLTVL.

The chain recombines TRBV5-8 with TRBJ2-7; 8 bases match TRBD1. In germline, CDR1 is SGHTS, CDR2 YDEGEE. V lost 4 bases, J lost 1 base, and 10 bases stayed unmatched. The CDR3 totals 16 residues. This chain's CDR3 is CASSPIGQGPSYEQYF. The CDR3, as DNA: TGTGCCAGCAGCCCAATCGGACAGGGACCTTCCTACGAGCAGTACTTC.

A word on this clonotype: A read error may produce the germline difference seen at one junction end. Here the CDR3 DNA reads TGTGCCAGCAACGTAGAGTTGCGCACGGGATCGAGATCTGAAGCTTTCTTT. Its protein is CASNVELRTGSRSEAFF. V is TRBV9 and J is TRBJ1-1; no firm D call. Germline-derived CDR1 and CDR2 are SGDLS and YYNGEE. CDR3 length: 17 amino acids.

V gene TRBV12-3 or TRBV12-4 combines with J gene TRBJ1-2; TRBD1 might be the D (6 bases). CDR3 length equals 13 residues. V was clipped by 5 bases and J by 10 bases, with 17 bases between them. The CDR3 DNA sequence: TGTGCCAGCAGTCTAGGGACACGAGGAGACTACACCTTC. Translated: CASSLGTRGDYTF.